A single T cell receptor (beta chain) is shown here with its context. Its specificity is unknown. Assay used: immunoSEQ multiplex PCR; TCRdb lists only in-frame clones, some missing. The sample includes hundreds of thousands of clones, 86% seen only once; the top ten take around 10%. The treatment is: 19 received Ad26.COV2.S at low or high dose, single or two shots; roughly five received placebo; per-sample allocation not given. Collection of the samples took place on day 63 after the first injection of vaccine or placebo. Wuhan-strain SARS-CoV-2 spike was expressed by the Ad26 vector that made up the vaccine. The data were obtained in a study of Ad26.COV2.S vaccination and SARS-CoV-2 variants. At the level of the study: Enrollment placed the donor in the COV1001 Ad26.COV2.S trial arm. Study-wide findings and caveats: In TCR breadth and depth analyses, total T cell responses may have been underestimated. Spike-specific TCR breadth in vaccine recipients exceeded that seen in placebo recipients.

The germline CDR1 and CDR2 sequences are SGHRS and YFSETQ. Trimming left V 0 bases short and J 7 bases short, with 16 bases between. The CDR3 is 15 residues long. The receptor's source is a person aged 18-60 years who received the Ad26.COV2.S COVID-19 vaccine or a placebo. Source: peripheral blood, taken in a trial of Ad26.COV2.S vaccine versus placebo. The gene calls are TRBV5-1 and TRBJ1-2, with a tentative D call TRBD1 (6 bases). DNA of the CDR3: TGCGCCAGCAGCTTGGCCGGGGGCGCCCGGGGTGGCTACACCTTC. Translating gives CASSLAGGARGGYTF.